This is a list of T cell receptor beta chains from one sample in a study of T-cell memory formation after mild COVID-19. TCRdb reprocessed the 5' RACE reads with MiXCR, giving one entry per CDR3 protein. Here the sample spans 200,000 to 250,000 distinct CDR3 sequences, roughly 15% being singletons. The sequencing sample was made of PBMCs or a T cell subset sorted from them (not recorded which). These TCRs come from an adult woman who had mild COVID-19 (a few samples of this study predate the infection). Cell type and time point are not known. CDR3s include the opening cysteine and the closing phenylalanine or tryptophan. Rows may omit the clone size; those that give it use once, few, many or a size class.

abundance	v_gene	j_gene	CDR3aa
NA	TRBV9	TRBJ2-1	CASSVVPTSGNTEQFF
NA	TRBV5-1	TRBJ2-6	CASSFPQGSYSGANVLTF
many	TRBV5-1	TRBJ2-7	CASSFGLRLEQYF
few	TRBV6-6	TRBJ2-3	CASSYSISGDTQYF
few	TRBV20-1	TRBJ2-1	CSALSPAGGSNEQFF
few	TRBV7-2	TRBJ2-7	CASSLRDTYEQYF
many	TRBV20-1	TRBJ1-1	CSASRTSGAFF
NA	TRBV6-6	TRBJ2-7	CASSYDVGQGAYEQYF
many	TRBV4-2	TRBJ2-6	CASSQGQSGANVLTF
few	TRBV7-2	TRBJ2-5	CASSPTGGFAPELQETQYF
few	TRBV5-6	TRBJ2-1	CASSFPEGNEQFF
NA	TRBV2	TRBJ1-2	CASSEAQTLYGYTF
few	TRBV5-1	TRBJ2-1	CASSSTGDRGAYNEQFF
NA	TRBV7-3	TRBJ2-2	CASSLTQSPGELFF
large	TRBV20-1	TRBJ2-7	CSATPGALQGYEQYF
NA	TRBV6-1	TRBJ1-2	CASRTDRNYGYTF
NA	TRBV11-2	TRBJ2-7	CASSLGVAGVEQYF
few	TRBV12-3/TRBV12-4	TRBJ2-7	CASTHQTSGAYEQYF
NA	TRBV6-5	TRBJ2-7	CASSYSPGAVQYF
few	TRBV3-1	TRBJ1-4	CASSRSGIHEKLFF
NA	TRBV5-6	TRBJ1-4	CASTWGQSWEKLFF
NA	TRBV15	TRBJ1-6	CATSRDWQGQRSSPLHF
few	TRBV28	TRBJ2-7	CASSWGRGREQYF
NA	TRBV15	TRBJ2-1	CATSRTGGRSYNEQFF
many	TRBV3-1	TRBJ1-3	CASSTTHRGAGNTIYF
NA	TRBV5-1	TRBJ2-1	CASSLLGAQPNNEQFF
NA	TRBV7-9	TRBJ2-7	CASSSRLAVTYEQYF
NA	TRBV18	TRBJ2-2	CASSPGRSNTGELFF
NA	TRBV5-6	TRBJ2-1	CASSLDKGEQFF
NA	TRBV4-1	TRBJ1-2	CASSQELGPNYGYTF
medium-sized	TRBV12-3/TRBV12-4	TRBJ2-5	CASSPPWETQYF
few	TRBV5-4	TRBJ1-6	CASSYRALGSPLHF
few	TRBV7-2	TRBJ2-5	CASSLNLETQYF
NA	TRBV19	TRBJ1-2	CASSTHKGTNYGYTF
NA	TRBV7-9	TRBJ2-3	CASSLGLAGEGDTQYF
few	TRBV6-2/TRBV6-3	TRBJ2-6	CASRHRGSGANVLTF
many	TRBV29-1	TRBJ2-7	CSVTLSSYEQYF
NA	TRBV4-3	TRBJ2-7	CASSPGTSGRVLGNEQYF
NA	TRBV15	TRBJ2-1	CATSRATGEQFF
few	TRBV30	TRBJ2-6	CAWTGPGSGANVLTF
many	TRBV20-1	TRBJ2-1	CSAGLAAYNEQFF
few	TRBV4-2	TRBJ1-3	CASSKAYSNQDTIYF
NA	TRBV5-1	TRBJ2-2	CASRWSPQGGELFF
NA	TRBV7-9	TRBJ1-5	CASSLGGQGIQPQHF
few	TRBV7-2	TRBJ2-3	CASSLAGRGTDTQYF
few	TRBV23-1	TRBJ1-1	CASRQGPLNTEAFF
NA	TRBV3-1	TRBJ1-4	CASSQRSGGLNEKLFF
NA	TRBV9	TRBJ2-2	CASSFGTGATGELFF
NA	TRBV28	TRBJ1-4	CASSFRDSPSGKLFF
NA	TRBV7-9	TRBJ1-1	CASSLPGSDGGFEAFF
few	TRBV7-9	TRBJ2-2	CASSLALGTSVSAGELFF
NA	TRBV5-1	TRBJ1-4	CASSPGEKLFF